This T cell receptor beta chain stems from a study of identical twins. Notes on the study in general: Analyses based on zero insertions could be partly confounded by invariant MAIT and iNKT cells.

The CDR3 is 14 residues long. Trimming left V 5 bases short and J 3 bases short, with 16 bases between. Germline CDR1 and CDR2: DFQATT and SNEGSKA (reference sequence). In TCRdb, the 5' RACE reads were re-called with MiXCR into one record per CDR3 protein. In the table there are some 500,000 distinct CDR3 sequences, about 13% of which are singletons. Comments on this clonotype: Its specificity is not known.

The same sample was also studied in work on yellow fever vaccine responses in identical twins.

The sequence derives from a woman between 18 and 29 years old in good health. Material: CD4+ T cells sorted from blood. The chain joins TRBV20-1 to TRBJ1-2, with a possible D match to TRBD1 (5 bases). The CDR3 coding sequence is TGCAGTGCTCTTGGGGCAGGCGGCTACTATGGCTACACCTTC. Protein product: CSALGAGGYYGYTF.